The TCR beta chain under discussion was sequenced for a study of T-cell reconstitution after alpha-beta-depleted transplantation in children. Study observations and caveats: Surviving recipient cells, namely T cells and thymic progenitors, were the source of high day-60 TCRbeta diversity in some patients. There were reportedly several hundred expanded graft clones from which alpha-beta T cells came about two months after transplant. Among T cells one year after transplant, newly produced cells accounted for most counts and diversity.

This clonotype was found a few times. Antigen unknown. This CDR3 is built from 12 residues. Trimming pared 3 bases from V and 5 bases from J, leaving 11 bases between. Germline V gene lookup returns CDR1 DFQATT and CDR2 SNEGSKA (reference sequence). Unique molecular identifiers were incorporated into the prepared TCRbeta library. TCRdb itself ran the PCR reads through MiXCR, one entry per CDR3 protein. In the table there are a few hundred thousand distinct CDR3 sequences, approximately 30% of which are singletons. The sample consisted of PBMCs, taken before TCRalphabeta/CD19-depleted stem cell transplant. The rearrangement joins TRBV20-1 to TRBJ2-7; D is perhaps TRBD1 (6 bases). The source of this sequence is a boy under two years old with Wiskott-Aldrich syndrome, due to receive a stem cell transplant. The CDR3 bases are TGCAGTGCTAGCCGACAGGCTGACGAGCAGTACTTC. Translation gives CSASRQADEQYF.